Below are 15 T cell receptor beta chains sequenced from a single sample in a study of OX40 agonist ivuxolimab in advanced cancers. Measured with immunoSEQ multiplex PCR; TCRdb has only the in-frame clones, and not every one. Among 62,000 or so clones, under 95% were seen once, and the ten largest hold 5.2%. The starting material was CD4+ or CD8+ T cells sorted from blood, obtained in a trial of the OX40 agonist ivuxolimab. Receptors originate from an adult with an advanced solid tumor such as melanoma, head and neck, liver or kidney cancer.

This CDR3 is CASSPGQADSYGYTF. CDR3 bases: TGTGCCAGCAGCCCGGGACAGGCGGACAGCTATGGCTACACCTTC. The chain uses TRBV28 and TRBJ1-2; 8 nucleotides align to TRBD1. This CDR3 has 15 amino acids. The junction had 10 bases not matched to a gene; V was cut back by 6 bases and J by 4 bases. Per the germline V gene, CDR1 is MDHEN and CDR2 is SYDVKM.

CDR3 residues: CASSLSLAGESYEQYF. CDR3 bases: TGCGCCAGCAGCTTGTCACTAGCGGGAGAGTCCTACGAGCAGTACTTC. The genes are TRBV5-1 and TRBJ2-7; 11 nucleotides match TRBD2. CDR3 size: 16 residues. Unmatched junction bases numbered 4, after V lost 1 base and J lost 1 base. Germline-derived CDR1 and CDR2 are SGHRS and YFSETQ. The whole variable domain, remainder taken from reference TRBV5-1 and TRBJ2-7, is KAGVTQTPRYLIKTRGQQVTLSCSPISGHRSVSWYQQTPGQGLQFLFEYFSETQRNKGNFPGRFSGRQFSNSRSEMNVSTLELGDSALYLCASSLSLAGESYEQYFGPGTRLTVT.

The chain employs TRBV10-3 and TRBJ1-1; D unclear. Germline CDR1 reads ENHRY; CDR2 reads SYGVKD. V was clipped by 6 bases and J by 2 bases, with 13 bases between them. CDR3 length: 14 residues. The CDR3, as DNA: TGTGCCATCAGAGACCTAGACGGAAACACTGAAGCTTTCTTT. Translated, it gives CAIRDLDGNTEAFF.

This clone has a single count. This chain uses TRBV11-2 with TRBJ2-7; 10 bases match TRBD1. With 5 bases clipped from V and 6 bases from J, the junction kept 13 bases outside the gene matches. The germline gives CDR1 SGHAT, CDR2 FQNNGV. This CDR3 has 16 residues. The CDR3 protein is CASSPRTGGAILEQYF. As DNA, the CDR3 is TGTGCCAGCAGCCCTAGGACAGGGGGAGCGATTCTCGAGCAGTACTTC. The full variable domain, in which reference TRBV11-2 and TRBJ2-7 provide the parts outside the CDR3, is EAGVAQSPRYKIIEKRQSVAFWCNPISGHATLYWYQQILGQGPKLLIQFQNNGVVDDSQLPKDRFSAERLKGVDSTLKIQPAKLEDSAVYLCASSPRTGGAILEQYFGPGTRLTVT.

To note about this clone: The sample carries other DNA sequences with the same CDR3. The chain combines TRBV5-1 with TRBJ1-1, with D possibly TRBD1 on 6 matching bases. Trimming stripped 2 bases from V and 1 base from J, with 6 bases between. This CDR3 comprises 13 residues. Per germline, CDR1 SGHRS and CDR2 YFSETQ. As DNA, the CDR3 is TGCGCCAGCAGCTTAGGGGGGAACACTGAAGCTTTCTTT. It specifies CASSLGGNTEAFF.

The rearrangement joins TRBV5-6 to TRBJ2-3; TRBD2 is a possible D gene (6 bases). CDR3 size: 16 residues. Germline loops: CDR1 SGHDT, CDR2 YYEEEE. With 4 bases removed from V and 4 bases from J, the gap between germline ends came to 19 bases. CDR3 DNA: TGTGCCAGCAGCCCTCTGCGGGACGGCCGGCCAGATACGCAGTATTTT. It is translated as CASSPLRDGRPDTQYF.

The rearrangement uses TRBV28 and TRBJ2-3; D unresolved. The germline V gene encodes CDR1 MDHEN and CDR2 SYDVKM. Deletions cut 7 bases from V and 5 bases from J, with 13 bases between. The CDR3 sequence is 13 residues long. CDR3 DNA sequence: TGTGCCAGCACCCCGGGCACGGAAGATACGCAGTATTTT. It yields the protein CASTPGTEDTQYF.

The table lists this clone with a count of one. The rearrangement links TRBV27 to TRBJ2-3, with 7 bases identical to TRBD2. J lost 8 bases, V lost 5 bases, and 7 bases had no gene match. The germline V gene encodes CDR1 MNHEY and CDR2 SMNVEV (reference sequence). This CDR3 has 13 residues. The DNA for the CDR3 is TGTGCCAGCAGTGTTTACTCTAGCGGTACGCAGTATTTT. Protein sequence: CASSVYSSGTQYF.

The chain links TRBV19 to TRBJ1-3, with 7 positions matching TRBD1. Germline CDR1 LNHDA, CDR2 SQIVND (reference sequence). This CDR3 contains 16 residues. Trimming cost V 4 bases and J 0 bases; bases outside gene matches: 6. CDR3 nucleotide sequence: TGTGCCAGTAGTACCGAGGGACAGTCCTCTGGAAACACCATATATTTT. It yields the protein CASSTEGQSSGNTIYF.

This chain connects TRBV6-5 to TRBJ1-1, with no clear D. Germline V lookup: CDR1 MNHEY, CDR2 SVGAGI. The CDR3 has 13 amino acids. The V end was cut by 5 bases, the J end by 4 bases, with 11 bases between. CDR3 coding DNA: TGTGCCAGCAGTGTGCTGCAAGGCACTGAAGCTTTCTTT. It yields the protein CASSVLQGTEAFF.

The rearrangement joins TRBV28 to TRBJ2-2, with 8 bases fitting TRBD1. V lost 7 bases to trimming and J lost 1 base; unmatched junction nucleotides: 5. CDR1 is MDHEN and CDR2 is SYDVKM in the germline V gene. The CDR3 is 15 amino acids. The CDR3 region has the DNA TGTGCCAGCATTTCCGGGACAGGGAACACCGGGGAGCTGTTTTTT. Amino acids: CASISGTGNTGELFF.

The CDR3 region has the DNA TGTGCCAGCATCTCTGGAAACACCATATATTTT. This translates into CASISGNTIYF. V gene TRBV28 combines with J gene TRBJ1-3; no definite D call. The CDR3 has 11 residues. V gave up 7 bases and J gave up 0 bases, with 1 base separating them. Germline V gene lookup returns CDR1 MDHEN and CDR2 SYDVKM.

As DNA, the CDR3 is TGTGCCAGCAGCGCTGGGGGCAGGGGGTTTGGAAACACCATATATTTT. Its translation: CASSAGGRGFGNTIYF. J is TRBJ1-3 and V is TRBV9, with TRBD1 identical over 7 bases. V was clipped by 3 bases and J by 3 bases; unmatched bases: 9. The CDR3 has 16 residues. CDR1 is SGDLS and CDR2 is YYNGEE in the germline V gene.

This chain links TRBV6-1 with TRBJ1-1; no clear D. V shed 7 bases and J shed 10 bases, with 16 bases lying between them. This CDR3 spans 12 amino acids. Germline loops: CDR1 MNHNS, CDR2 SASEGT. Here the CDR3 DNA reads TGTGCCAGCAAAGAGGGAGCGGGGTCAGCTTTCTTT. It specifies CASKEGAGSAFF.

This clone was seen only once. The V call is TRBV19, the J call TRBJ2-7; perhaps TRBD1 as D (5 bases). The length of the CDR3 is 13 residues. Germline V gene data show CDR1 as LNHDA and CDR2 as SQIVND (reference sequence). With 5 bases removed from V and 2 bases from J, the gap between germline ends came to 10 bases. CDR3 region: CASSLGLPYEQYF. DNA of the CDR3: TGTGCCAGTAGTTTGGGGCTCCCCTACGAGCAGTACTTC. Complete variable domain (other parts from reference TRBV19 and TRBJ2-7): DGGITQSPKYLFRKEGQNVTLSCEQNLNHDAMYWYRQDPGQGLRLIYYSQIVNDFQKGDIAEGYSVSREKKESFPLTVTSAQKNPTAFYLCASSLGLPYEQYFGPGTRLTVT.